The 6 T cell receptor beta chains below come from one sample, sequenced in a study. TCRdb ran MiXCR on the reads and lists one entry per CDR3 protein. The repertoire holds about 4,500 distinct CDR3 sequences, with about 9.2% as singletons. Sequenced: CD4+ T cells from peripheral blood. The receptor source for this set is a human donor with rheumatoid arthritis.

In this sample, this clonotype turned up many times. This chain's CDR3 is CASSATGAYYEQYF. CDR3 DNA: TGTGCCAGCAGCGCGACAGGGGCCTACTACGAGCAGTACTTC. The chain combines TRBV11-3 with TRBJ2-7; the match to TRBD1 covers 8 bases. Germline V gives CDR1 SGHNT, CDR2 YENEEA. J gave up 3 bases and V 5 bases, and 6 bases lay outside the gene matches. This CDR3 is built from 14 residues.

This clonotype was counted at least ten times. The V and J genes are TRBV15 and TRBJ2-7; TRBD1 or TRBD2 may be the D gene (5 bases each). The CDR3 extends over 15 amino acids. V was trimmed by 1 base and J by 5 bases, leaving 15 bases between them. In germline, CDR1 is LNHNV, CDR2 YYDKDF (reference sequence). This CDR3 is CATSRVGGTGDEQYF. CDR3 nucleotides: TGTGCCACCAGCAGAGTGGGTGGGACCGGGGACGAGCAGTACTTC.

By frequency in the sample, this clonotype is medium-sized. The V and J genes are TRBV5-1 and TRBJ2-5; D gene unclear. This CDR3 is built from 11 residues. Germline CDR1 reads SGHRS; CDR2 reads YFSETQ. V shed 6 bases and J shed 5 bases, with 8 bases lying between them. As DNA, the CDR3 is TGCGCCAGCACCGAAGGGGAGACCCAGTACTTC. This translates into CASTEGETQYF.

The table lists this clonotype with a few counts. The V gene is TRBV3-1, the J gene TRBJ1-2, with D possibly TRBD1 on 5 matching bases. V gave up 2 bases and J gave up 4 bases, with 14 bases separating them. This CDR3 has 15 residues. Germline assignment: CDR1 LGHDT and CDR2 YNNKEL (reference sequence). DNA of the CDR3: TGTGCCAGCAGCCAAAGAGGGGACCTCAGCTATGGCTACACCTTC. Residues: CASSQRGDLSYGYTF.

To note about this clonotype: A much more abundant neighbour one base away suggests this may be a read error. This rearrangement joins TRBV24-1 to TRBJ2-4; tentative D call: TRBD2 (6 bases). CDR1 is KGHDR and CDR2 is SFDVKD in the germline V gene. The length of the CDR3 is 14 residues. CDR3 amino acids: CVTSDGGRRNIQYF. CDR3 sequence (DNA): TGTGTCACCAGTGATGGGGGGAGGAGGAACATTCAGTACTTC.

This clonotype is categorized as medium-sized (0.01 to 0.1%). The chain employs TRBV9 and TRBJ2-1, with D unclear. Germline values: CDR1 SGDLS, CDR2 YYNGEE. The V gene lost 1 base and the J gene lost 6 bases, with 8 bases spanning the gap. The CDR3 sequence is 13 residues long. The CDR3 region is CASSVNVGNEQFF. For the CDR3, the DNA is TGTGCCAGCAGCGTAAACGTTGGCAATGAGCAGTTCTTC.